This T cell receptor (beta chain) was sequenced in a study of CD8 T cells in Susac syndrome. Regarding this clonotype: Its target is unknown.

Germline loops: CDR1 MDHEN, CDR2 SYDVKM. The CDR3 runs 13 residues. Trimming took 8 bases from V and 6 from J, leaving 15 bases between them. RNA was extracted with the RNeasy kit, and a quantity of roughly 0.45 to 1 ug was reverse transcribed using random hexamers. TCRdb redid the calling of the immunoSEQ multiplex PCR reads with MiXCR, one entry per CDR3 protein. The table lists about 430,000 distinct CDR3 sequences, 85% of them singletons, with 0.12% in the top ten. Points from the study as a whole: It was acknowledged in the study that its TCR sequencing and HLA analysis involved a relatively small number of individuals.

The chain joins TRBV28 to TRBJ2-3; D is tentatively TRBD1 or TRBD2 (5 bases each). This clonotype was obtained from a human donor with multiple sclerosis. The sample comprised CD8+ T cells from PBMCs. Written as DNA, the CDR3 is TGTGCCAGCCGACTCCCCGGGGCGGATACGCAGTATTTT. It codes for CASRLPGADTQYF. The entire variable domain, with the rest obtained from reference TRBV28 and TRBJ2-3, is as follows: DVKVTQSSRYLVKRTGEKVFLECVQDMDHENMFWYRQDPGLGLRLIYFSYDVKMKEKGDIPEGYSVSREKKERFSLILESASTNQTSMYLCASRLPGADTQYFGPGTRLTVL.